This is a list of T cell receptor beta chains from one sample in a study of OX40 agonist ivuxolimab in advanced cancers. TCRdb's table, derived via immunoSEQ multiplex PCR, lists solely in-frame clones and lacks some. The data hold tens of thousands of clones, with 90% observed a single time. Sequencing was performed on CD4+ or CD8+ T cells sorted from blood, taken in a trial of the OX40 agonist ivuxolimab. These receptors all come from an adult with an advanced solid tumor such as melanoma, head and neck, liver or kidney cancer. CDR3s include the opening cysteine and the closing phenylalanine or tryptophan. A D gene is named only where the DNA matches it firmly. A clone size is listed for some rows: how often the clone was seen (once, few, many), or a class if it is expanded.

V	D	size	J	CDR3	DNA
TRBV5-1	NA	few	TRBJ2-1	CASRSKVGTPYNEQFF	TGCGCCAGCAGATCTAAAGTAGGGACGCCCTACAATGAGCAGTTCTTC
TRBV6-6	NA	once	TRBJ2-3	CASSSSRTGVWDTQYF	TGTGCCAGCAGTTCATCCCGGACGGGAGTTTGGGATACGCAGTATTTT
TRBV28	NA	few	TRBJ1-5	CASNRAGSNQPQHF	TGTGCCAGCAATCGGGCAGGTAGCAATCAGCCCCAGCATTTT
TRBV14	NA	NA	TRBJ2-3	CASSQEGGTKSTDTQYF	TGTGCCAGCAGCCAAGAAGGCGGGACAAAATCCACAGATACGCAGTATTTT
TRBV20-1	NA	medium-sized	TRBJ1-1	CSALDTEAFF	TGCAGTGCCCTGGACACTGAAGCTTTCTTT
TRBV9	NA	few	TRBJ2-6	CASSGQPATSGANVLTF	TGTGCCAGCAGCGGCCAGCCCGCCACCTCTGGGGCCAACGTCCTGACTTTC
TRBV28	TRBD2	NA	TRBJ2-5	CASSSALAGEETQYF	TGTGCCAGCAGTTCTGCACTAGCGGGAGAAGAGACCCAGTACTTC
TRBV19	NA	NA	TRBJ1-5	CASSIVQGPQHF	TGTGCCAGTAGTATAGTCCAGGGCCCCCAGCATTTT
TRBV19	TRBD1	few	TRBJ1-1	CASGDRVNTEAFF	TGTGCCAGTGGGGACAGGGTAAACACTGAAGCTTTCTTT
TRBV7-2	NA	few	TRBJ2-3	CASSPGTRLRGDTQYF	TGTGCCAGCAGTCCCGGAACTCGCCTGAGAGGAGATACGCAGTATTTT
TRBV7-2	TRBD1	NA	TRBJ2-1	CASRLDRGEYNEQFF	TGTGCCAGCAGGTTGGACAGGGGGGAGTACAATGAGCAGTTCTTC
TRBV5-1	NA	NA	TRBJ2-3	CASSRGDETDTQYF	TGCGCCAGCAGCAGAGGGGATGAAACAGATACGCAGTATTTT
TRBV2	NA	NA	TRBJ1-1	CASSVAVMNTEAFF	TGTGCCAGCAGTGTGGCAGTAATGAACACTGAAGCTTTCTTT
TRBV19	NA	NA	TRBJ1-1	CASSIDARRSNTEAFF	TGTGCCAGTAGTATAGACGCCCGACGGTCGAACACTGAAGCTTTCTTT
TRBV7-2	NA	NA	TRBJ2-7	CASSLRLGAYEQYF	TGTGCCAGCAGCTTAAGGTTAGGGGCCTACGAGCAGTACTTC
TRBV28	NA	NA	TRBJ1-1	CASNPLGGASEAFF	TGTGCCAGCAACCCCCTTGGGGGCGCGAGTGAAGCTTTCTTT
TRBV5-1	NA	NA	TRBJ2-7	CASSSGGQYREQYF	TGCGCCAGCAGCTCGGGTGGCCAATATCGCGAGCAGTACTTC
TRBV7-3	TRBD1	NA	TRBJ2-6	CASSLTGTGSGANVLTF	TGTGCCAGCAGCTTAACGGGGACAGGGTCTGGGGCCAACGTCCTGACTTTC
TRBV28	TRBD2	NA	TRBJ2-1	CASRGSSGRRGEQFF	TGTGCCAGCAGGGGGTCTAGCGGGAGAAGGGGTGAGCAGTTCTTC
TRBV7-1	NA	NA	TRBJ1-1	CASSVNTEAFF	TGTGCCAGCAGCGTTAACACTGAAGCTTTCTTT
TRBV6-6	NA	NA	TRBJ1-3	CASLNSGNTIYF	TGTGCCAGCCTCAACTCTGGAAACACCATATATTTT
TRBV5-8	NA	NA	TRBJ2-1	CASSPHYNEQFF	TGTGCCAGCAGCCCCCACTACAATGAGCAGTTCTTC
TRBV19	TRBD2	NA	TRBJ2-7	CASSIYNGEGNEQYF	TGTGCCAGTAGTATTTACAACGGGGAGGGGAACGAGCAGTACTTC
TRBV5-1	NA	NA	TRBJ2-3	CASSPGTQGSTDTQYF	TGCGCCAGCAGCCCGGGGACCCAGGGGTCTACAGATACGCAGTATTTT
TRBV4-1	NA	NA	TRBJ1-2	CASSQAGSNRDSYGYTF	TGCGCCAGCAGCCAAGCGGGGTCTAACAGGGATTCTTATGGCTACACCTTC
TRBV9	NA	NA	TRBJ2-1	CASSVELGYNEQFF	TGTGCCAGCAGCGTAGAACTAGGCTACAATGAGCAGTTCTTC
TRBV7-9	NA	NA	TRBJ2-3	CASSPGTSINTQYF	TGTGCCAGCAGCCCCGGGACTTCCATTAATACGCAGTATTTT
TRBV5-6	TRBD1	NA	TRBJ1-4	CASSLGYRGANEKLFF	TGTGCCAGCAGCTTAGGATACAGGGGTGCTAATGAAAAACTGTTTTTT
TRBV6-5	NA	once	TRBJ2-1	CASRRRAEQFF	TGTGCCAGCAGGCGACGCGCCGAGCAGTTCTTC
TRBV6-1	NA	NA	TRBJ1-5	CASSERGDQPQHF	TGTGCCAGCAGTGAAAGGGGGGATCAGCCCCAGCATTTT
TRBV15	TRBD1	NA	TRBJ2-4	CATSRDRVYVKNIQYF	TGTGCCACCAGCAGGGACAGGGTTTATGTGAAAAACATTCAGTACTTC
TRBV5-6	NA	NA	TRBJ1-2	CASSFGRAGYGYTF	TGTGCCAGCAGCTTCGGCAGGGCCGGCTATGGCTACACCTTC
TRBV5-1	NA	NA	TRBJ1-1	CASIQGGGRNTEAFF	TGCGCCAGCATCCAAGGGGGGGGTCGGAACACTGAAGCTTTCTTT
TRBV6-5	TRBD1	NA	TRBJ2-7	CASSYSGYRGIGEQYF	TGTGCCAGCAGTTACTCAGGCTACAGGGGAATAGGCGAGCAGTACTTC
TRBV19	TRBD2	NA	TRBJ2-1	CASMGLAGDSYNEQFF	TGTGCCAGTATGGGACTAGCGGGAGACTCCTACAATGAGCAGTTCTTC
TRBV27	TRBD2	NA	TRBJ2-3	CASSRRGGTDTQYF	TGTGCCAGCAGCCGCCGGGGGGGAACAGATACGCAGTATTTT
TRBV28	TRBD2	few	TRBJ2-2	CASRLAGRRNTGELFF	TGTGCCAGCCGACTAGCGGGAAGAAGGAACACCGGGGAGCTGTTTTTT
TRBV4-2	TRBD2	NA	TRBJ2-7	CASSTRLAASYEQYF	TGTGCCAGCAGTACCAGACTAGCAGCCTCCTACGAGCAGTACTTC
TRBV6-1	TRBD1	NA	TRBJ2-7	CASTETGDDYEQYF	TGTGCCAGCACGGAAACAGGGGACGACTACGAGCAGTACTTC
TRBV5-1	TRBD1	NA	TRBJ2-1	CASSLRDSSYNEQFF	TGCGCCAGCAGCCTCCGGGACAGCTCCTACAATGAGCAGTTCTTC
TRBV11-3	NA	NA	TRBJ1-3	CASSLHRVAGNTIYF	TGTGCCAGCAGCTTACACAGGGTGGCGGGAAACACCATATATTTT
TRBV19	TRBD1	NA	TRBJ1-5	CASTLRGTGIRNGGQPQHF	TGTGCCAGTACCCTTCGGGGGACAGGGATAAGAAATGGAGGGCAGCCCCAGCATTTT
TRBV2	NA	NA	TRBJ2-7	CASSARQAYEQYF	TGTGCCAGCAGTGCCCGACAGGCCTACGAGCAGTACTTC
TRBV5-1	NA	NA	TRBJ1-5	CASSPRGMDQPQHF	TGCGCCAGCAGCCCCCGGGGGATGGATCAGCCCCAGCATTTT
TRBV5-5	TRBD2	NA	TRBJ2-3	CASSTGLAGSTDTQYF	TGTGCCAGCAGCACGGGACTAGCGGGAAGCACAGATACGCAGTATTTT
TRBV7-9	TRBD1	NA	TRBJ1-5	CASSLTGTGNLGNQPQHF	TGTGCCAGCAGCTTAACCGGGACAGGAAACCTGGGGAATCAGCCCCAGCATTTT
TRBV5-1	NA	NA	TRBJ2-6	CASSWIPGNSGANVLTF	TGCGCCAGCAGCTGGATCCCGGGTAACTCTGGGGCCAACGTCCTGACTTTC
TRBV5-6	NA	NA	TRBJ2-2	CASSLGSGTGELFF	TGTGCCAGCAGCTTAGGCAGCGGCACCGGGGAGCTGTTTTTT
TRBV18	NA	NA	TRBJ1-3	CASSAPGGPGNTIYF	TGTGCCAGCTCAGCGCCTGGGGGGCCTGGAAACACCATATATTTT
TRBV6-5	TRBD1	NA	TRBJ2-4	CASSPGTANIQYF	TGTGCCAGCAGCCCCGGGACAGCCAACATTCAGTACTTC
TRBV7-3	NA	NA	TRBJ2-7	CASSLQGPSEEQYF	TGTGCCAGCAGCTTGCAGGGGCCGAGTGAGGAGCAGTACTTC